A selection of T cell receptor beta chains follows, all from one sample in a study of blood T cell repertoires in COVID-19. Generated by immunoSEQ multiplex PCR, the TCRdb table keeps only in-frame clones and is missing some. Of around 460,000 clones listed, roughly 90% are singletons. The sequenced sample consisted of peripheral blood. All receptors come from a man aged 18-30 years with COVID-19, enrolled during active disease. The CDR3 runs from the conserved cysteine through the conserved F or W.

J gene: TRBJ1-2; V gene: TRBV25-1; CDR3 protein: CASSSYNLGDYGYTF
J gene: TRBJ1-1; V gene: TRBV15; CDR3 protein: CATSRDRGNTEAFF
J gene: TRBJ1-4; V gene: TRBV2; CDR3 protein: CASSETQFNEKLFF
J gene: TRBJ2-2; V gene: TRBV3-1/TRBV3-2; CDR3 protein: CASSLYNTGELFF
J gene: TRBJ2-4; V gene: TRBV3-1/TRBV3-2; CDR3 protein: CASSQPGRGRGKNIQYF
J gene: TRBJ1-1; V gene: TRBV6-5; CDR3 protein: CASSYSTGGGGTEAFF
J gene: TRBJ2-7; V gene: TRBV24-1; CDR3 protein: CATSQAGGTYEQYF
J gene: TRBJ2-1; V gene: TRBV30; CDR3 protein: CAWSGSSYNEQFF
J gene: TRBJ2-7; V gene: TRBV5-1; CDR3 protein: CASVNRVLYEQYF
J gene: TRBJ2-3; V gene: TRBV25-1; CDR3 protein: CASSGRTSGAPTDTQYF
J gene: TRBJ2-5; V gene: TRBV5-1; CDR3 protein: CASSLEDRGLETQYF
J gene: TRBJ1-1; V gene: TRBV2; CDR3 protein: CASRTGTSNTEAFF
J gene: TRBJ1-1; V gene: TRBV29-1; CDR3 protein: CSVEGLPGGNTEAFF
J gene: TRBJ1-6; V gene: TRBV7-9; CDR3 protein: CASSLGQGAGSPLHF
J gene: TRBJ1-5; V gene: TRBV2; CDR3 protein: CASSGGQVPLNQPQHF
J gene: TRBJ2-1; V gene: TRBV5-1; CDR3 protein: CASSSTGVTYNEQFF